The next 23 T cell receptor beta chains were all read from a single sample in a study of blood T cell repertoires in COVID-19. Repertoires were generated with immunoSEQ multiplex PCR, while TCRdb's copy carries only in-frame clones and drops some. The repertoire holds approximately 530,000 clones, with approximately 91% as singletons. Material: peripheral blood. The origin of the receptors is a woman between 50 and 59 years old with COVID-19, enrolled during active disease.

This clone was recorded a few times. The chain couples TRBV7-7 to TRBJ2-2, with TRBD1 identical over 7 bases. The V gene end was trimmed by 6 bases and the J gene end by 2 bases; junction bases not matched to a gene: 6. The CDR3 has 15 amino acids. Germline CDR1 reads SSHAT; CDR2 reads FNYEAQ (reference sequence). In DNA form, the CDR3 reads TGTGCCAGCAGTCCGGGACAGAGAAACACCGGGGAGCTGTTTTTT. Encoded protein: CASSPGQRNTGELFF.

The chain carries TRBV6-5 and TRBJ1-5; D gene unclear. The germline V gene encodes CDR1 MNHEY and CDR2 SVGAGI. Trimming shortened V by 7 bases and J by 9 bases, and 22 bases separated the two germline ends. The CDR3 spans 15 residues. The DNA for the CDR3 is TGTGCCAGCATTAACACCGGAGGAGGGAAGGGGCCCCAGCATTTT. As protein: CASINTGGGKGPQHF.

The CDR3 coding sequence is TGTGCCATCAGTGAAACCCGTGGACAGGGCGGGGGTGAGCAGTTCTTC. Protein: CAISETRGQGGGEQFF. The V gene is TRBV10-3, the J gene TRBJ2-1; maybe TRBD1 (8 bases). Trimming shortened V by 3 bases and J by 9 bases, and 21 bases separated the two germline ends. The germline V gene has CDR1 ENHRY and CDR2 SYGVKD. CDR3 length: 16 amino acids.

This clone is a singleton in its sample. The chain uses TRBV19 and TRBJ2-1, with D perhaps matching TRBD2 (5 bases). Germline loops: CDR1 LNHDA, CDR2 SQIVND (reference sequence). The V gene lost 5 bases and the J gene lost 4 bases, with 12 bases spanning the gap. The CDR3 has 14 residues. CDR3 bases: TGTGCCAGTAGTTCATGGACTTTGTACAATGAGCAGTTCTTC. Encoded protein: CASSSWTLYNEQFF. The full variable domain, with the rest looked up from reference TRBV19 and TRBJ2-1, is DGGITQSPKYLFRKEGQNVTLSCEQNLNHDAMYWYRQDPGQGLRLIYYSQIVNDFQKGDIAEGYSVSREKKESFPLTVTSAQKNPTAFYLCASSSWTLYNEQFFGPGTRLTVL.

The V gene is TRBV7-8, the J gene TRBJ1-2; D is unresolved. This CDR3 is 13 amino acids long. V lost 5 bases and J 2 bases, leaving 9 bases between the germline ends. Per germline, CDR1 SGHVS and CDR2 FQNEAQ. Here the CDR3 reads CASSAEINYGYTF. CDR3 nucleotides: TGTGCCAGCAGCGCGGAGATAAACTATGGCTACACCTTC.

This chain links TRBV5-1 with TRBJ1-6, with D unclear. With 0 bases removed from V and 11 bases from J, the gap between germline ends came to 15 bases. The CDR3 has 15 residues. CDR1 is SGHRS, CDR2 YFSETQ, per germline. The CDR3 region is CASSLVPDDGAPLHF. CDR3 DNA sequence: TGCGCCAGCAGCTTGGTACCAGACGATGGAGCACCCCTCCACTTT.

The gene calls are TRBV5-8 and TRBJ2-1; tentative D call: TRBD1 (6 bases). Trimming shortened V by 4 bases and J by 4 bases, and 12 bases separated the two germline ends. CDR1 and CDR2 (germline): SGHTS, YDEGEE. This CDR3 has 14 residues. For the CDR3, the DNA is TGTGCCAGCAGCCCGCTCAGGGGATACAATGAGCAGTTCTTC. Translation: CASSPLRGYNEQFF.

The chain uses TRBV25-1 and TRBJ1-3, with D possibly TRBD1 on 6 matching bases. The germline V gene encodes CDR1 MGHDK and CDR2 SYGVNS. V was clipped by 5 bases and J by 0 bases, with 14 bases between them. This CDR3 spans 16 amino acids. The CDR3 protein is CASSILDSSSGNTIYF. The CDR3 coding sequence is TGTGCCAGCAGTATCTTGGACAGCAGCTCTGGAAACACCATATATTTT.

The CDR3 DNA sequence: TGTGCCAGTACAGCCAAGGGACAGGGGAATAACTATGGCTACACCTTC. This gives the protein CASTAKGQGNNYGYTF. The chain recombines TRBV19 with TRBJ1-2; 10 nucleotides agree with TRBD1. Looked up from germline, CDR1 is LNHDA and CDR2 is SQIVND (reference sequence). The V segment lost 7 bases and the J segment 1 base; nucleotides outside the gene matches: 9. The CDR3 is made up of 16 amino acids.

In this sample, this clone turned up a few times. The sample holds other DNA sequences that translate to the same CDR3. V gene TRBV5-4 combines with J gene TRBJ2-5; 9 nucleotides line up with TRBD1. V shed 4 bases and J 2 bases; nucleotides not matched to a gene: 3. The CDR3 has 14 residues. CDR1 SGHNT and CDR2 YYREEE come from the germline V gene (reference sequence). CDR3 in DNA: TGTGCCAGCAGCCCTGGACAGGGGCAAGAGACCCAGTACTTC. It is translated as CASSPGQGQETQYF.

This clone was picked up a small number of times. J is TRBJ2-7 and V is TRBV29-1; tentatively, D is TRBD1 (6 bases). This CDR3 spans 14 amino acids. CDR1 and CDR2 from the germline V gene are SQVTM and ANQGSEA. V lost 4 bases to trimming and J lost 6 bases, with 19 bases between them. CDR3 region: CSVAAGAVEREQYF. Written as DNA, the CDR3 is TGCAGCGTTGCCGCAGGGGCAGTGGAACGCGAGCAGTACTTC.

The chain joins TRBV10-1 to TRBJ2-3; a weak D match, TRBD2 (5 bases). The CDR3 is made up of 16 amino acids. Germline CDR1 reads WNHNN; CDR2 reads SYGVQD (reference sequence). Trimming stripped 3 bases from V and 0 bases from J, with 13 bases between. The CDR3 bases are TGCGCCAGCAGTGAATGGCAGCGGCCTAGCACAGATACGCAGTATTTT. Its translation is CASSEWQRPSTDTQYF.

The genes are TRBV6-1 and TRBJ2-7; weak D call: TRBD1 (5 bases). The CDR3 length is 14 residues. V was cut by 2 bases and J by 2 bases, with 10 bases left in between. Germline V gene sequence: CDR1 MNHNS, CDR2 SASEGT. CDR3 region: CASSEIDRTYEQYF. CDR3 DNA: TGTGCCAGCAGTGAAATAGACAGAACCTACGAGCAGTACTTC.

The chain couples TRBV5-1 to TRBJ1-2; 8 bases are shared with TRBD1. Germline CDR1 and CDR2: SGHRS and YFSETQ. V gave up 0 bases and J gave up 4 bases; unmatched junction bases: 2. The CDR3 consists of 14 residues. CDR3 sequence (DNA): TGCGCCAGCAGCTTGGAGGGGACAGGCTATGGCTACACCTTC. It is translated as CASSLEGTGYGYTF.

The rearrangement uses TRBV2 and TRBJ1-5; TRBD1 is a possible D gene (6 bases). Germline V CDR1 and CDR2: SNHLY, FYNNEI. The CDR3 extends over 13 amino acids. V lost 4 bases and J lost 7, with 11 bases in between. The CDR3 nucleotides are TGTGCCAGCAGTGCACAGGGCAGGCAGCCCCAGCATTTT. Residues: CASSAQGRQPQHF.

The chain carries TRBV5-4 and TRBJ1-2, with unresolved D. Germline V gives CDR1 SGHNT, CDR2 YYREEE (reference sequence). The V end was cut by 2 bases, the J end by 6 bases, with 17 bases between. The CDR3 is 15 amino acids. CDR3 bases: TGTGCCAGCAGCTTAGATTCTGAGGCCCTCCATGGCTACACCTTC. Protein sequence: CASSLDSEALHGYTF.

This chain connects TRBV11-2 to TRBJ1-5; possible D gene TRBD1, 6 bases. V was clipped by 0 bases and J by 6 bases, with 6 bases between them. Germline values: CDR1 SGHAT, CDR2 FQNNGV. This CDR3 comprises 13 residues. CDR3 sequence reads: CASSLDRGQPQHF. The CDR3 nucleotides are TGTGCCAGCAGCTTAGACAGGGGTCAGCCCCAGCATTTT. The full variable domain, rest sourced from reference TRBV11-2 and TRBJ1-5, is EAGVAQSPRYKIIEKRQSVAFWCNPISGHATLYWYQQILGQGPKLLIQFQNNGVVDDSQLPKDRFSAERLKGVDSTLKIQPAKLEDSAVYLCASSLDRGQPQHFGDGTRLSIL.

CDR3 sequence: CAISSGQGGETQYF. The CDR3 DNA reads TGTGCCATCAGCTCGGGACAGGGGGGGGAGACCCAGTACTTC. The chain links TRBV10-3 to TRBJ2-5, with 11 bases aligning to TRBD1. V trimming: 6 bases; J trimming: 5 bases; junction bases outside the gene matches: 5. The V gene's germline CDR1 is ENHRY and CDR2 SYGVKD. CDR3 length equals 14 residues.

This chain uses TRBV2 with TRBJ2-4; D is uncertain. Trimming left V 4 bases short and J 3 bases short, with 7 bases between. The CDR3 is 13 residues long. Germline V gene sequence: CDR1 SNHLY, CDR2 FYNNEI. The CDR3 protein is CASSVQNKNIQYF. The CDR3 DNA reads TGTGCCAGCAGTGTACAGAACAAAAACATTCAGTACTTC.

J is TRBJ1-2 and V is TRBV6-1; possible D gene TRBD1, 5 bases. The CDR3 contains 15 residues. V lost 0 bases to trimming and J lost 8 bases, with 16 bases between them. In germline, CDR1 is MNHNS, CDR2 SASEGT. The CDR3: CASSEADGGFYGYTF. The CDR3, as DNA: TGTGCCAGCAGTGAAGCGGACGGGGGATTTTACGGCTACACCTTC.

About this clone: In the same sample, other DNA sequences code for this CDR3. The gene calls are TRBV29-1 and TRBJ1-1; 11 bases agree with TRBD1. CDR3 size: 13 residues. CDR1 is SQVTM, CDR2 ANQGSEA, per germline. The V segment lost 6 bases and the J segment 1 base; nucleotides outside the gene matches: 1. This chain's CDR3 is CSVGTGGNTEAFF. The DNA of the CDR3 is TGCAGCGTGGGGACAGGGGGGAACACTGAAGCTTTCTTT.

The CDR3 DNA is TGTGCCAGCAGCGGCCGGGACAGCTACGAGCAGTACTTC. It codes for CASSGRDSYEQYF. This rearrangement joins TRBV9 to TRBJ2-7; 7 bases map to TRBD1. This CDR3 is 13 amino acids long. Per the germline V gene, CDR1 is SGDLS and CDR2 is YYNGEE. V shed 3 bases, J shed 3 bases, and the junction held 3 bases outside the gene matches.

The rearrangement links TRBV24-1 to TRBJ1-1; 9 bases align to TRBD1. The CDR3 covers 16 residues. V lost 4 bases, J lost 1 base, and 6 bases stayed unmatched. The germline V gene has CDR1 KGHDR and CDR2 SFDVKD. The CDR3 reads CATSDSGQGANTEAFF. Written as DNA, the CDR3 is TGTGCCACCAGTGACTCGGGACAGGGAGCGAACACTGAAGCTTTCTTT.